This paragraph reports one T cell receptor (beta chain). Its antigen is as yet unknown. The record originates from a study of shared clonotypes between healthy human individuals. The CDR3 length is 14 residues. Trimming removed 0 bases at V and 6 bases at J, with 10 bases between. Germline V CDR1 and CDR2: SGHNT, YYREEE (reference sequence). As processed by the authors: Filtering differed since immunoSEQ provided only junctions, with no quality scores. The method was immunoSEQ multiplex PCR; TCRdb's version includes in-frame clones alone and lacks a portion of them. That table furnishes V, J and clone size, whereas the DNA furnished D and trimming. The sample shows roughly 2 million clones, around 95% of them seen only once. The study's findings and limits: Non-shared clonotypes had lower generation probabilities than those shared by all four donors. Clonotype sharing levels among donors were expected to vary with sequencing depth. Naive CD4 clonotypes overlapped across a handful of donors at approximately 5%.

Material: naive CD4+ T cells sorted from blood. Specified subset: CD45RA+ positively selected. The rearrangement joins TRBV5-4 to TRBJ2-1; D remains unclear. The source of this sequence is a man younger than 35 in good health. CDR3 sequence: CASSLGLPINEQFF. The CDR3 region has the DNA TGTGCCAGCAGCTTGGGCCTTCCCATCAATGAGCAGTTCTTC.